This T cell receptor beta chain was sequenced during a study of shared clonotypes between healthy human individuals. Study findings and constraints: With few donors, the genetic and exposure-history diversity represented was limited.

Unmatched junction bases numbered 4, after V lost 6 bases and J lost 3 bases. In germline, CDR1 is MDHEN, CDR2 SYDVKM. The CDR3 spans 14 residues. Concerning this clone itself: Its antigen is unknown.

Here immunoSEQ multiplex PCR was the method, and the copy in TCRdb shows in-frame clones only, minus some. The repertoire includes roughly 2,300,000 clones, less than 95% of them detected once, and around 0.4% sits in the top ten. The rearrangement uses TRBV28 and TRBJ2-2, with 7 positions matching TRBD2. The specimen sequenced was naive CD4+ T cells from PBMCs. Stated subset: CD45RA+ positively selected. This TCR came from a young man in good health. Some clones in this sample may be carry-over from other donors' samples. Written as DNA, the CDR3 is TGTGCCAGCAGGGGGCGGGAGTACACCGGGGAGCTGTTTTTT. Encoded protein: CASRGREYTGELFF.